This passage covers 18 T cell receptor beta chains from one sample sequenced in a study of cytomegalovirus exposure and HLA in healthy donors. The study ran its PCR with 60 Vbeta and 13 Jbeta primers. Clones were sequenced by immunoSEQ multiplex PCR, and TCRdb holds only the in-frame ones, with some missing. The repertoire holds under 250,000 clones, with over 75% as singletons. Sequencing was done on a sample of PBMCs. These receptors were obtained from a male donor in good health and CMV-seronegative.

This clone was found once. The chain uses TRBV5-4 and TRBJ2-1; 10 bases agree with TRBD2. Germline assignment: CDR1 SGHNT and CDR2 YYREEE (reference sequence). V trimming: 2 bases; J trimming: 9 bases; junction bases outside the gene matches: 8. There are 15 residues in the CDR3. The CDR3: CASSLLAGNFGEQFF. The CDR3 DNA sequence: TGTGCCAGCAGCTTACTAGCGGGAAATTTCGGTGAGCAGTTCTTC.

The chain combines TRBV7-2 with TRBJ2-7; 9 nucleotides match TRBD1. From germline, CDR1 is SGHTA and CDR2 FQGNSA. V shed 5 bases, J shed 0 bases, and the junction held 5 bases outside the gene matches. There are 15 residues in the CDR3. CDR3 loop: CASSLTGGSSYEQYF. CDR3 DNA sequence: TGTGCCAGCAGCCTAACAGGGGGCAGCTCCTACGAGCAGTACTTC.

The V gene is TRBV5-1, the J gene TRBJ2-2; TRBD2 aligns across 12 bases. The V and J ends lost 4 bases and 1 base, in that order; junction bases with no gene match: 2. Germline V gene lookup returns CDR1 SGHRS and CDR2 YFSETQ. CDR3 size: 16 residues. The CDR3 DNA follows: TGCGCCAGCAGCCGGGGACTAGCGGGGAACACCGGGGAGCTGTTTTTT. It is translated as CASSRGLAGNTGELFF.

The chain couples TRBV27 to TRBJ1-5; tentative D call: TRBD1 (5 bases). From germline, CDR1 is MNHEY and CDR2 SMNVEV (reference sequence). Trimming took off 4 bases at V and 6 bases at J, with 16 bases between the two ends. CDR3 length equals 15 residues. The CDR3 protein is CASSSWGGVGQPQHF. DNA of the CDR3: TGTGCCAGCAGTTCGTGGGGGGGGGTGGGTCAGCCCCAGCATTTT.

The sample holds a few counts of this clone. This chain links TRBV25-1 with TRBJ2-3; perhaps TRBD1 as D (7 bases). Germline V gene lookup returns CDR1 MGHDK and CDR2 SYGVNS. This CDR3 is built from 15 residues. The V end lost 3 bases, the J end lost 2 bases, and 12 bases lay between the germline ends. The CDR3 DNA reads TGTGCCAGCAGTGAGCGGGACAGTGACACAGATACGCAGTATTTT. Translating gives CASSERDSDTDTQYF.

V and J are TRBV11-1 and TRBJ1-1; the match to TRBD1 covers 7 bases. CDR1 SGHAT and CDR2 FQDESV come from the germline V gene (reference sequence). After removal of 5 bases from V and 10 bases from J, the junction contained 13 bases not matched to a gene. The CDR3 covers 14 residues. The CDR3 DNA is TGTGCCAGCAGCCCCACGAGGGGGCAGGGAGGAGCTTTCTTT. It is translated as CASSPTRGQGGAFF.

The V and J genes are TRBV11-3 and TRBJ2-7; 9 nucleotides line up with TRBD1. Trimming removed 5 bases from V and 4 bases from J; junction bases left unmatched: 6. Looked up from germline, CDR1 is SGHNT and CDR2 is YENEEA. CDR3 length: 14 amino acids. The CDR3 region is CASSSGQGRYEQYF. The CDR3 region has the DNA TGTGCCAGCAGCAGCGGACAGGGGAGGTACGAGCAGTACTTC.

The V gene is TRBV25-1, the J gene TRBJ2-2, with 8 bases matching TRBD2. The germline V gene encodes CDR1 MGHDK and CDR2 SYGVNS. The CDR3 is 16 residues long. The trim removed 1 base at V and 1 base at J, leaving 2 bases unmatched. Here the CDR3 DNA reads TGTGCCAGCAGTGAATCCGGGACTAGGAACACCGGGGAGCTGTTTTTT. Protein product: CASSESGTRNTGELFF.

This chain connects TRBV5-5 to TRBJ1-5, with D unclear. In germline, CDR1 is SGHKS, CDR2 YYEKEE (reference sequence). V dropped 0 bases and J dropped 4 bases, with 8 bases sitting between them. This CDR3 region has 14 residues. This CDR3 reads CASSLAGDNQPQHF. The CDR3 DNA sequence: TGTGCCAGCAGCTTGGCCGGGGATAATCAGCCCCAGCATTTT.

This clone was seen only a few times. This sequence joins TRBV2 and TRBJ1-1, with TRBD1 identical over 8 bases. CDR1 is SNHLY and CDR2 is FYNNEI in the germline V gene. Trimming cost V 10 bases and J 1 base; bases outside gene matches: 11. The CDR3 is 15 amino acids. For the CDR3, the DNA is TGTGCCAACCCTAGGGCCGGGACAGGGAACACTGAAGCTTTCTTT. Its protein is CANPRAGTGNTEAFF.

This chain uses TRBV7-2 with TRBJ1-3; 9 nucleotides match TRBD1. CDR3 length: 16 residues. From germline, CDR1 is SGHTA and CDR2 FQGNSA. Trimming at V came to 3 bases and at J to 4 bases, leaving 7 bases not matched to a gene. This CDR3 reads CASSFPQGAEGNTIYF. CDR3 bases: TGTGCCAGCAGCTTTCCACAGGGGGCAGAAGGAAACACCATATATTTT. Full variable domain (remainder filled in from reference TRBV7-2 and TRBJ1-3): GAGVSQSPSNKVTEKGKDVELRCDPISGHTALYWYRQSLGQGLEFLIYFQGNSAPDKSGLPSDRFSAERTGGSVSTLTIQRTQQEDSAVYLCASSFPQGAEGNTIYFGEGSWLTVV.

This chain connects TRBV6-5 to TRBJ1-5; 8 nucleotides match TRBD1. CDR3 length: 14 residues. Germline V gene lookup returns CDR1 MNHEY and CDR2 SVGAGI. With 4 bases clipped from V and 4 bases from J, the junction kept 3 bases outside the gene matches. The CDR3 spells CASSSTGGNQPQHF. In DNA form, the CDR3 reads TGTGCCAGCAGTTCCACAGGGGGGAATCAGCCCCAGCATTTT.

The rearrangement joins TRBV21-1 to TRBJ1-5. TRBV21-1 is a pseudogene segment. The length of the CDR3 is 14 residues. CDR3 amino acids: CASSKADSNQPQHF. In DNA, the CDR3 is TGTGCCAGCAGCAAGGCGGATAGCAATCAGCCCCAGCATTTT.

The chain couples TRBV27 to TRBJ1-2, with 8 positions matching TRBD1. Germline CDR1 MNHEY, CDR2 SMNVEV (reference sequence). The CDR3 extends over 15 amino acids. J was trimmed by 4 bases and V by 5 bases; bases with no gene match: 9. The CDR3 is CASSPRTGLGYGYTF. The CDR3 DNA reads as TGTGCCAGCAGTCCTCGGACAGGGCTGGGCTATGGCTACACCTTC.

The chain links TRBV4-2 to TRBJ1-4; D is ambiguous. V was cut by 1 base and J by 8 bases, with 17 bases left in between. From germline, CDR1 is LGHNA and CDR2 YNFKEQ. This CDR3 comprises 16 residues. Here the CDR3 reads CASSQAFSQSGEKLFF. CDR3 in DNA: TGTGCCAGCAGCCAAGCCTTTAGCCAGTCCGGGGAAAAACTGTTTTTT.

The gene calls are TRBV29-1 and TRBJ1-1, with 7 nucleotides matching TRBD1. Germline CDR1 is SQVTM and CDR2 is ANQGSEA. The CDR3 has 14 residues. The V gene end was trimmed by 5 bases and the J gene end by 3 bases; junction bases not matched to a gene: 9. Written as DNA, the CDR3 is TGCAGCGTTCGGGGCGAAACAGGGGACACTGAAGCTTTCTTT. This encodes CSVRGETGDTEAFF.

The gene calls are TRBV11-2 and TRBJ2-1; D is undetermined. There are 12 residues in the CDR3. V lost 4 bases and J 8 bases, leaving 9 bases between the germline ends. Germline CDR1 and CDR2: SGHAT and FQNNGV. The CDR3 reads CASSSMGYEQFF. The CDR3 nucleotides are TGTGCCAGCAGCTCAATGGGCTATGAGCAGTTCTTC.

This chain uses TRBV7-8 with TRBJ2-5; D might be TRBD1 (6 bases). Germline CDR1 is SGHVS and CDR2 is FQNEAQ. This CDR3 has 17 amino acids. V lost 7 bases and J lost 1, with 22 bases in between. Here the CDR3 reads CASTSTIPDRSQETQYF. CDR3 bases: TGTGCCAGCACCTCCACAATACCGGACAGATCCCAAGAGACCCAGTACTTC.